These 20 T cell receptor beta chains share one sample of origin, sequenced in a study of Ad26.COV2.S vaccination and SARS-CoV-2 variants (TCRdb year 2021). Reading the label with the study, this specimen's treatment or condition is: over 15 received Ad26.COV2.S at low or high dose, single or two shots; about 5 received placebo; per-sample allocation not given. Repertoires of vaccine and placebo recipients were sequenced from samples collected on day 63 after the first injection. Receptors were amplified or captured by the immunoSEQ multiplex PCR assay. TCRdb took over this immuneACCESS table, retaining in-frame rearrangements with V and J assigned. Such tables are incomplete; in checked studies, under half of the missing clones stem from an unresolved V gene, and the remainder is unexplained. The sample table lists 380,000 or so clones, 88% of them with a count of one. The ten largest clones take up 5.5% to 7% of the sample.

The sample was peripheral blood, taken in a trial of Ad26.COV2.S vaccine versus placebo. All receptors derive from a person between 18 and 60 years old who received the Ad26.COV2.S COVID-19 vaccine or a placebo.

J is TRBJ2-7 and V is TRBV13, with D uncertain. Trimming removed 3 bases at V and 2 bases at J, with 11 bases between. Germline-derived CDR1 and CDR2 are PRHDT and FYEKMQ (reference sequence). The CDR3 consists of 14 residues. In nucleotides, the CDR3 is TGTGCCAGCAGCTTGTTTCTTGCCACCTACGAGCAGTACTTC. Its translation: CASSLFLATYEQYF.

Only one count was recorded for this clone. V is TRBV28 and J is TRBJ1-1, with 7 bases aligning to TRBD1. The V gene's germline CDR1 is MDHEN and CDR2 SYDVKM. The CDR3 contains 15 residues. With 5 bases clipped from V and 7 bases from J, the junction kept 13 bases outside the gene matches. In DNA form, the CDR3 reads TGTGCCAGCAGTCCGGGGGGACAGTGGGGAGGTGAAGCTTTCTTT. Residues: CASSPGGQWGGEAFF.

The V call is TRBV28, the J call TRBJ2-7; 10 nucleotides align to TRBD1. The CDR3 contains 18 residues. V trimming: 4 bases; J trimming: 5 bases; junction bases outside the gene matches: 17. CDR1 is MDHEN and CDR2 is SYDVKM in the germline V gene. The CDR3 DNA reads TGTGCCAGCAGTTCGAACCCGTCCGGGACAGGGGCATTTGACGAGCAGTACTTC. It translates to CASSSNPSGTGAFDEQYF.

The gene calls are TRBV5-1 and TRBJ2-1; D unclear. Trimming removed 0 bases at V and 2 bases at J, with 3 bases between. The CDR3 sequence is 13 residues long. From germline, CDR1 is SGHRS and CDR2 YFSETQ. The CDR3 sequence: CASSLGTYNEQFF. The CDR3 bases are TGCGCCAGCAGCTTGGGGACCTACAATGAGCAGTTCTTC.

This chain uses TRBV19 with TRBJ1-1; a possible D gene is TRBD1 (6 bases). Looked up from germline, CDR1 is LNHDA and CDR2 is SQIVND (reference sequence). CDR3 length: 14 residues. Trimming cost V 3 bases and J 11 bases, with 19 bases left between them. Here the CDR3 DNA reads TGTGCCAGTAGTATTTTTCTGGGGGCGGATTCGGCTTTCTTT. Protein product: CASSIFLGADSAFF.

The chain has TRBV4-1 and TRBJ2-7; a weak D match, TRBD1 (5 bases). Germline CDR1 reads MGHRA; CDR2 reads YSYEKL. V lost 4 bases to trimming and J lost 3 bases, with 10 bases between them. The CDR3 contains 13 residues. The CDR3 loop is CASSRQGDYEQYF. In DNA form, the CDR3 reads TGCGCCAGCAGCCGGCAGGGTGACTACGAGCAGTACTTC.

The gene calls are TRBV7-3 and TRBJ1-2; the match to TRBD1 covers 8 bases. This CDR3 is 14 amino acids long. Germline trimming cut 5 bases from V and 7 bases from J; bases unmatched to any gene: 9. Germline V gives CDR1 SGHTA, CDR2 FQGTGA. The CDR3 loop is CASSPRDRSGGYTF. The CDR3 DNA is TGTGCCAGCAGCCCACGGGACAGGTCAGGTGGCTACACCTTC.

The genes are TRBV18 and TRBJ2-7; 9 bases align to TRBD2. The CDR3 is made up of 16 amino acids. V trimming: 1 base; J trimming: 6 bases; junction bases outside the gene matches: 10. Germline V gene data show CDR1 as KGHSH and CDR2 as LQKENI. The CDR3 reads CASSPRAPSGVSEQYF. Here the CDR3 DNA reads TGTGCCAGCTCACCACGAGCCCCTAGCGGGGTTTCCGAGCAGTACTTC.

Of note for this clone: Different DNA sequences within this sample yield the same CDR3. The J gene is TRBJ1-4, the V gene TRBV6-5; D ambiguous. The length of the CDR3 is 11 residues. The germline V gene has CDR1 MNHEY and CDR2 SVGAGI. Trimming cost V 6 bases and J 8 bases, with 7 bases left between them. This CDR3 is CASSSGEKLFF. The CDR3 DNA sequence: TGTGCCAGCAGCTCAGGAGAAAAACTGTTTTTT.

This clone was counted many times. The CDR3 coding sequence is TGTGCCAGCACCTCCCAGGGGGCCCACACTGAAGCTTTCTTT. Residues: CASTSQGAHTEAFF. The chain couples TRBV6-5 to TRBJ1-1; 8 bases fit TRBD1. Germline trimming cut 7 bases from V and 3 bases from J; bases unmatched to any gene: 7. Germline CDR1 MNHEY, CDR2 SVGAGI. The CDR3 totals 14 residues.

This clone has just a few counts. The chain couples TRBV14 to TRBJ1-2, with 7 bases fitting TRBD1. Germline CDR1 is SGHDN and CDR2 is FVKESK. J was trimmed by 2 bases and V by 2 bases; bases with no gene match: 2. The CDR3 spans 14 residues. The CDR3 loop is CASSQLGQNYGYTF. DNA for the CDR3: TGTGCCAGCAGCCAACTGGGACAGAACTATGGCTACACCTTC.

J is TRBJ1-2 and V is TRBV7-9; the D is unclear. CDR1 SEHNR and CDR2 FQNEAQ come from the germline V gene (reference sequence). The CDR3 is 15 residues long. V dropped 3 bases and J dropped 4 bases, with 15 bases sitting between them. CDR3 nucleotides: TGTGCCAGCAGCTTTTATAATACAGAGGGCTATGGCTACACCTTC. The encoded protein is CASSFYNTEGYGYTF.

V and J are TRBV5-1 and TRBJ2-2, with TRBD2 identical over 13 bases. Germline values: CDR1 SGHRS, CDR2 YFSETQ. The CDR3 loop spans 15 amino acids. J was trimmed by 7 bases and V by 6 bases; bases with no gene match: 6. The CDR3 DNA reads TGCGCCAGCAATCCGGGACTAGCGGGAATCGGGGAGCTGTTTTTT. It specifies CASNPGLAGIGELFF.

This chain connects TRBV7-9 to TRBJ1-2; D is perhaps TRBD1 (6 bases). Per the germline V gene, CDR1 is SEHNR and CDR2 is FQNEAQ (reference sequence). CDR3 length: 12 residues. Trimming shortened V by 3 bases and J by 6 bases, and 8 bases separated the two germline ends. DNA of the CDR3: TGTGCCAGCAGCTTCGCAGGGGATGGCTACACCTTC. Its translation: CASSFAGDGYTF.

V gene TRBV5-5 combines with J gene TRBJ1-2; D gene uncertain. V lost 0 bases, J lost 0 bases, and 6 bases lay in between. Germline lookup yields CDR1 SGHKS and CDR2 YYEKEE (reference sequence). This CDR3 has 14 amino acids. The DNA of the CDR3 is TGTGCCAGCAGCTTGGTAGCGACTAACTATGGCTACACCTTC. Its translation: CASSLVATNYGYTF.

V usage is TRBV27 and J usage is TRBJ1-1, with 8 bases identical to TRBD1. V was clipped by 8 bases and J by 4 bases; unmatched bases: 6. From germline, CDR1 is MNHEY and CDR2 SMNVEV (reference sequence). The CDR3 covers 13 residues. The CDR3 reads CASSQGASTEAFF. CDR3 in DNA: TGTGCCAGCTCGCAGGGGGCGAGCACTGAAGCTTTCTTT.

The CDR3 loop is CASSSPGQSRYEQYF. In DNA, the CDR3 is TGTGCCAGCTCATCTCCGGGACAGAGTAGGTACGAGCAGTACTTC. The chain carries TRBV18 and TRBJ2-7; 7 positions agree with TRBD1. This CDR3 is 15 amino acids long. Per germline, CDR1 KGHSH and CDR2 LQKENI. The trim removed 5 bases at V and 4 bases at J, leaving 11 bases unmatched.

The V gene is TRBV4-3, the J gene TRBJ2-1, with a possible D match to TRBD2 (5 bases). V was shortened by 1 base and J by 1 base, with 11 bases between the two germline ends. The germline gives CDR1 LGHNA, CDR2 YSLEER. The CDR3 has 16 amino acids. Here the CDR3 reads CASSQGVRGSYNEQFF. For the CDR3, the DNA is TGCGCCAGCAGCCAAGGAGTCCGAGGGTCCTACAATGAGCAGTTCTTC.

CDR3 sequence (DNA): TGTGCCAGCACCTTTGGAGGGGTTCCTAACTATGGCTACACCTTC. Translated, it gives CASTFGGVPNYGYTF. The rearrangement joins TRBV28 to TRBJ1-2, with a weak D call TRBD1 (5 bases). This CDR3 region has 15 residues. Germline-derived CDR1 and CDR2 are MDHEN and SYDVKM. V was pared by 7 bases and J by 0 bases, with 15 bases between.

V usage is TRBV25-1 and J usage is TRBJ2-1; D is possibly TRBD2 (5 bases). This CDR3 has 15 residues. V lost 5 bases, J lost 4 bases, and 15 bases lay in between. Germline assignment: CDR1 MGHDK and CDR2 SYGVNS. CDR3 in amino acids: CASSQRGFTYNEQFF. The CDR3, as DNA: TGTGCCAGCAGTCAACGAGGGTTCACGTACAATGAGCAGTTCTTC.